The 17 T cell receptor beta chains reported below all come from one sample, sequenced in a study of blood T cell repertoires in COVID-19. The data were produced by immunoSEQ multiplex PCR, yet TCRdb's version contains in-frame clones alone and is incomplete. The sample yields under 450,000 clones, about nine tenths seen once. What was sequenced was peripheral blood. The receptors originated from a woman aged 50 to 65 with COVID-19, enrolled during active disease.

The chain has TRBV28 and TRBJ2-4; D possibly corresponds to TRBD1 (6 bases). V was pared by 11 bases and J by 6 bases, with 17 bases between. This CDR3 is built from 13 residues. CDR1 MDHEN and CDR2 SYDVKM come from the germline V gene. The CDR3 nucleotides read TGTGCCGTCTTCGGGGACACGGTAAACATTCAGTACTTC. Translating it yields CAVFGDTVNIQYF.

The chain employs TRBV21-1 and TRBJ1-6; the table's D gene call, TRBD1, was not cross checked with the DNA. TRBV21-1 is designated a pseudogene. This CDR3 is 11 amino acids long. The CDR3 DNA sequence: TGTGCCAGCAGCTGGACAGCATACCTCCACTTT. This sequence encodes CASSWTAYLHF.

This clone has a single count. The chain couples TRBV11-2 to TRBJ1-3; no reliable D call. Trimming stripped 8 bases from V and 2 bases from J, with 22 bases between. Germline CDR1 is SGHAT and CDR2 is FQNNGV. This CDR3 region has 17 residues. The CDR3 spells CASLLESHPITGNTIYF. The DNA of the CDR3 is TGTGCCAGCCTCTTGGAGTCTCACCCAATCACTGGAAACACCATATATTTT.

This chain joins TRBV7-9 and TRBJ2-1, with 9 positions matching TRBD2. The V and J ends lost 5 bases and 4 bases, in that order; junction bases with no gene match: 6. Germline V gene lookup returns CDR1 SEHNR and CDR2 FQNEAQ (reference sequence). The CDR3 spans 15 residues. The CDR3 DNA sequence: TGTGCCAGCAGCCGACTAGCGGCTAAATACAATGAGCAGTTCTTC. It encodes CASSRLAAKYNEQFF.

The genes are TRBV5-6 and TRBJ1-2; TRBD1 matches at 10 bases. The V and J ends lost 0 bases and 7 bases, in that order; junction bases with no gene match: 3. There are 14 residues in the CDR3. The V gene's germline CDR1 is SGHDT and CDR2 YYEEEE. The CDR3 reads CASSLGDRGAGYTF. The CDR3, as DNA: TGTGCCAGCAGCTTGGGGGACAGGGGCGCTGGCTACACCTTC. Complete variable domain (other parts from reference TRBV5-6 and TRBJ1-2): DAGVTQSPTHLIKTRGQQVTLRCSPKSGHDTVSWYQQALGQGPQFIFQYYEEEERQRGNFPDRFSGHQFPNYSSELNVNALLLGDSALYLCASSLGDRGAGYTFGSGTRLTVV.

This chain uses TRBV5-1 with TRBJ1-2; D is unclear. The CDR3 sequence is 14 residues long. V gave up 3 bases and J gave up 0 bases, with 9 bases separating them. Germline CDR1 is SGHRS and CDR2 is YFSETQ. The DNA of the CDR3 is TGCGCCAGCAGCTCGACACCTGCTAACTATGGCTACACCTTC. Amino acid sequence: CASSSTPANYGYTF.

The gene calls are TRBV6-5 and TRBJ1-1; no clear D. The V gene's germline CDR1 is MNHEY and CDR2 SVGAGI. Between the trimmed V and J ends, which lost 6 bases and 1 base, there was a span of 9 bases. CDR3 length: 13 residues. The CDR3 loop reads CASSLRGNTEAFF. The CDR3, as DNA: TGTGCCAGCAGCCTCCGGGGGAACACTGAAGCTTTCTTT.

The chain carries TRBV30 and TRBJ2-3; the match to TRBD2 covers 7 bases. The germline gives CDR1 GTSNPN, CDR2 SVGIG (reference sequence). V was pared by 2 bases and J by 0 bases, with 2 bases of the junction left unmatched. This CDR3 comprises 14 residues. DNA of the CDR3: TGTGCCTGGAGTAAGGGACTAAGCACAGATACGCAGTATTTT. Its translation is CAWSKGLSTDTQYF.

The chain couples TRBV9 to TRBJ1-2; TRBD1 might be the D (5 bases). CDR1 and CDR2 (germline): SGDLS, YYNGEE. Trimming cost V 5 bases and J 6 bases, with 14 bases left between them. This CDR3 is built from 13 residues. The CDR3 region is CASRQGPADGYTF. Written as DNA, the CDR3 is TGTGCCAGCAGGCAGGGTCCGGCGGATGGCTACACCTTC.

The chain employs TRBV27 and TRBJ1-2; 7 positions agree with TRBD1. CDR1 is MNHEY, CDR2 SMNVEV, per germline (reference sequence). The CDR3 runs to 17 residues. Trimming removed 7 bases from V and 4 bases from J; junction bases left unmatched: 18. DNA for the CDR3: TGTGCCAGCACCCACCTCATAGGGCAGGGGGGACTCTATGGCTACACCTTC. It specifies CASTHLIGQGGLYGYTF.

The chain recombines TRBV28 with TRBJ2-1; TRBD1 is a possible D gene (5 bases). The CDR3 spans 15 residues. V shed 4 bases and J shed 3 bases, with 13 bases lying between them. In germline, CDR1 is MDHEN, CDR2 SYDVKM. CDR3 residues: CASSSSGQRYNEQFF. The CDR3 DNA sequence: TGTGCCAGCAGTTCGTCAGGGCAGCGCTACAATGAGCAGTTCTTC.

V gene TRBV5-5 combines with J gene TRBJ1-6; D gene uncertain. This CDR3 spans 14 amino acids. Deletions cut 2 bases from V and 8 bases from J, with 11 bases between. Per germline, CDR1 SGHKS and CDR2 YYEKEE (reference sequence). The CDR3 is CASSLIVRDSPLHF. CDR3 coding DNA: TGTGCCAGCAGCTTAATCGTGAGGGATTCACCCCTCCACTTT.

The chain is built from TRBV30 and TRBJ2-7, with D possibly being TRBD1 (6 bases). Germline CDR1 GTSNPN, CDR2 SVGIG (reference sequence). The germline V and J ends were trimmed by 4 bases and 5 bases, with 21 bases remaining between them. The CDR3 length is 15 residues. The CDR3 here is CAWTVGRVPGDEQYF. In DNA, the CDR3 is TGTGCCTGGACCGTGGGTAGGGTTCCAGGGGACGAGCAGTACTTC.

CDR3 nucleotide sequence: TGCAGCGTCGGGGGGCCCCACACCGGGGAGCTGTTTTTT. It encodes CSVGGPHTGELFF. J is TRBJ2-2 and V is TRBV29-1; TRBD2 might be the D (7 bases). The V gene lost 6 bases and the J gene lost 3 bases, with 11 bases spanning the gap. The CDR3 is 13 amino acids. The germline V gene has CDR1 SQVTM and CDR2 ANQGSEA.

V is TRBV3-1 (or the pseudogene TRBV3-2) and J is TRBJ2-1, with D maybe TRBD1 (6 bases). Germline V lookup: CDR1 LGHDT, CDR2 YNNKEL (reference sequence). The CDR3 contains 16 residues. Trimming took off 4 bases at V and 1 base at J, with 14 bases between the two ends. The CDR3 is CASSREPGVSYNEQFF. For the CDR3, the DNA is TGTGCCAGCAGCCGGGAACCAGGGGTTTCCTACAATGAGCAGTTCTTC.

This chain uses TRBV12-2 with TRBJ2-7; the table names TRBD2, a call not compared with the DNA. TRBV12-2 is tagged as a pseudogene. CDR3 length: 21 amino acids. The CDR3 is CASRERLSSGGLRRIKYEQYF. The CDR3 nucleotides read TGTGCAAGTCGCGAACGACTATCTAGCGGGGGGCTACGGCGGATAAAATACGAGCAGTACTTC.

Concerning this clone itself: At one end, the junction sequence differs from germline, possibly due to a read error. V gene TRBV6-1 combines with J gene TRBJ1-2, with D possibly matching TRBD1 (6 bases). CDR1 and CDR2 (germline): MNHNS, SASEGT. This CDR3 comprises 12 residues. The CDR3 loop is CASTEGGEGYTF. The CDR3, as DNA: TGTGCCAGCACTGAAGGGGGAGAGGGCTACACCTTC.